The present T cell receptor beta chain was sequenced within a study of cytomegalovirus exposure and HLA in healthy donors. The repertoire was sequenced with immunoSEQ multiplex PCR; TCRdb's copy has only in-frame clones and lacks some. The table includes about 160,000 clones, over 85% detected once. This clone has just one count. The donors were members of the validation cohort, which comprised under 150 subjects and was separate from the first cohort of some 680 subjects. CDR1 and CDR2 from the germline V gene are MNHNS and SASEGT. Trimming stripped 3 bases from V and 1 base from J, with 7 bases between. The CDR3 is 14 residues long.

V is TRBV6-1 and J is TRBJ1-3; no definite D call. The material sequenced was PBMCs. The sequence was collected from a woman aged 18-35 years in good health and CMV-seropositive. The CDR3 DNA follows: TGTGCCAGCAGTGATTCACAGTCTGGAAACACCATATATTTT. Translating it yields CASSDSQSGNTIYF.